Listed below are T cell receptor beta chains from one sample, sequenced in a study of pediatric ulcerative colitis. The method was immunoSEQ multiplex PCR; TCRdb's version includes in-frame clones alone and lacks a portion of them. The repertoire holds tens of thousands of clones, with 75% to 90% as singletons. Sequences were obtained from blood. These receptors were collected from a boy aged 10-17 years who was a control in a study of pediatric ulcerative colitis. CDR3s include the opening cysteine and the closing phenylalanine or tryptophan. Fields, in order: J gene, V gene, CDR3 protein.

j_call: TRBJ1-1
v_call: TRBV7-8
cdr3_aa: CASSLARGPVTEAFF

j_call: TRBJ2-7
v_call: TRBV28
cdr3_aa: CASSLGQGYEQYF

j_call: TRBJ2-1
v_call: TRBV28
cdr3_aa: CASSPWSAGEYNEQFF

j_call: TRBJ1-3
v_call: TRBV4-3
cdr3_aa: CASSLAVGGATNTIYF

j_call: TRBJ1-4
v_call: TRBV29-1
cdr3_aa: CSVEQNEKLFF

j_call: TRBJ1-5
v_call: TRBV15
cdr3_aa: CATSSRNQPQHF

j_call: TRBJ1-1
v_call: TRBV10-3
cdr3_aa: CAISERAGGTEAFF

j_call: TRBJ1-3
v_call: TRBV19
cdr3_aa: CASSRVSGNTIYF

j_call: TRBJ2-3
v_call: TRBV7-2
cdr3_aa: CASSRGTSGRALPTDTQYF

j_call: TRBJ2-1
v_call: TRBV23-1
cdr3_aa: CASSRWEQFF

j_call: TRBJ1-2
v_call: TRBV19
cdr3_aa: CASSIDRASHGYTF

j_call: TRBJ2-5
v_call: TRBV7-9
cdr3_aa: CASSYYRAPKETQYF

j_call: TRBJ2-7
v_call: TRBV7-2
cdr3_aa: CASSPSRLAGELYEQYF

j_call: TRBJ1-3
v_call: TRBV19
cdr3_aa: CASSIARSGNTIYF

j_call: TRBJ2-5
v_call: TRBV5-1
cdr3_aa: CASSLSETQYF

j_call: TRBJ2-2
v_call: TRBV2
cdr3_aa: CASRAPTGELFF

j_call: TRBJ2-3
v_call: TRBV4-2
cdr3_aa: CASSQDLGALSDTQYF

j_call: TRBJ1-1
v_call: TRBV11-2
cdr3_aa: CASSSIPYRADTEAFF

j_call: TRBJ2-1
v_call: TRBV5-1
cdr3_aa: CASSLGQGADEQFF

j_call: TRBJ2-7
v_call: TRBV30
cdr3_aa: CAWKGVTGAYEQYF

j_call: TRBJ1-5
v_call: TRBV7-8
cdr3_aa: CASSFESGLGNQPQHF

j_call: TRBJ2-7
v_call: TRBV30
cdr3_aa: CAWSVLIRGGRYEQYF

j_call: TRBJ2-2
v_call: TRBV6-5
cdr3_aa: CASSYSTGIGGELFF

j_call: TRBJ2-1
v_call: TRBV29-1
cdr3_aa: CSVGADEQFF

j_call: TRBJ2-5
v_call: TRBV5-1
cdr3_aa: CASSSDPGVSPQYF

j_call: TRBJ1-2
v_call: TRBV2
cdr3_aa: CASRLQGSANYGYTF

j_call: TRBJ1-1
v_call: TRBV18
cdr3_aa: CASSQTPGQKSETEAFF

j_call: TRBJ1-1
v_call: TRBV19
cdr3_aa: CASSISGGVNTEAFF

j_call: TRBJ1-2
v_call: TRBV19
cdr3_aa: CASSPPGQPYGYTF

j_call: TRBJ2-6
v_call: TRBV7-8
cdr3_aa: CALGPRVANVLTF

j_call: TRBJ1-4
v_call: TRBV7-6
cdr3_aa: CASSRARHSQAATNEKLFF

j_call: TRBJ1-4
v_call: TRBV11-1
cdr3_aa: CASSELWSLLVDNEKLFF

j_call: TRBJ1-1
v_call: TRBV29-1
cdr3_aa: CSVDRQTREAFF

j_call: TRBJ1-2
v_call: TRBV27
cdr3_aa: CASRPTGGGGYTF

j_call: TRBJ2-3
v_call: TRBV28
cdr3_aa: CASSVTGTITDTQYF

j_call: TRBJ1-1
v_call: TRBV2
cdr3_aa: CASSLNTEAFF

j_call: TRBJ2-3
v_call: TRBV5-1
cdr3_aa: CASSLAPGSTDTQYF

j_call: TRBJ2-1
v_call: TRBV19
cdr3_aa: CASSFRLAGGSSDEQFF